These 28 T cell receptor beta chains were all obtained from the same sample, sequenced in a study of T cells in Graves' hyperthyroidism and ophthalmopathy. RNA transcripts provided the source from which TCR beta CDR3 regions were amplified. The study used the HTBI primer set for a first-round RT-PCR of the TCR CDR3. TCRdb passed the multiplex PCR reads through MiXCR, listing each CDR3 protein once. The sample records about 680,000 distinct CDR3 sequences, around a third being singletons. Specimen: blood. The source is a woman in her forties with Graves' hyperthyroidism.

This clonotype was detected many times. V and J are TRBV19 and TRBJ2-2; D not resolved. The CDR3 contains 9 residues. In germline, CDR1 is LNHDA, CDR2 SQIVND (reference sequence). The V gene lost 9 bases and the J gene lost 6 bases, with 2 bases spanning the gap. CDR3 protein: CASPGELFF. The CDR3 DNA follows: TGTGCCAGCCCCGGGGAGCTGTTTTTT.

V is TRBV5-1 and J is TRBJ2-5; perhaps TRBD1 as D (5 bases). Germline values: CDR1 SGHRS, CDR2 YFSETQ. Deletions cut 4 bases from V and 2 bases from J, with 18 bases between. The CDR3 is 16 amino acids. The CDR3 nucleotides are TGCGCCAGCAGCCCGGCCGCGGCAGGGCTTCAAGAGACCCAGTACTTC. This encodes CASSPAAAGLQETQYF.

This clonotype has at least ten counts. The chain links TRBV20-1 to TRBJ1-5; no clear D gene. Trimming left V 3 bases short and J 6 bases short, with 12 bases between. The CDR3 runs 13 residues. CDR1 and CDR2 (germline): DFQATT, SNEGSKA (reference sequence). The DNA for the CDR3 is TGCAGTGCTAGGGTGGGCTGGGGTCAGCCCCAGCATTTT. As protein: CSARVGWGQPQHF.

This clonotype was recorded many times. A junction end diverges from the germline sequence, so it may reflect a read error. As DNA, the CDR3 is TGCGCCAGCAGCACCGGACAAAATACTGAAGCTTTCTTT. Its translation is CASSTGQNTEAFF. J is TRBJ1-1 and V is TRBV7-9; D is possibly TRBD1 (5 bases). CDR3 length: 13 amino acids. CDR1 and CDR2 from the germline V gene are SEHNR and FQNEAQ (reference sequence).

This clonotype occurred many times. This CDR3 is CASSPTMTAPLHF. The CDR3 DNA follows: TGTGCCAGCAGTCCTACTATGACGGCACCCCTCCACTTT. The chain joins TRBV11-3 to TRBJ1-6; D not certain. CDR3 length: 13 amino acids. The V end was cut by 6 bases, the J end by 11 bases, with 14 bases between. Germline loops: CDR1 SGHNT, CDR2 YENEEA.

This clonotype came up many times. V usage is TRBV29-1 and J usage is TRBJ2-7; 8 nucleotides align to TRBD1. This CDR3 contains 14 residues. V lost 6 bases to trimming and J lost 4 bases; unmatched junction nucleotides: 11. Germline CDR1 reads SQVTM; CDR2 reads ANQGSEA. The CDR3 here is CSVAGQGAIYEQYF. CDR3 in DNA: TGCAGCGTGGCGGGGCAGGGGGCGATTTACGAGCAGTACTTC.

A note on this clonotype: A read error may be the cause here, since a much bigger clone is one base away. V is TRBV11-3 and J is TRBJ2-7; D not resolved. The CDR3 extends over 15 amino acids. The germline CDR1 and CDR2 sequences are SGHNT and YENEEA. CDR3 coding DNA: TGTGCCAGCAGCTTTACCTCTGATGGCTCCTACGAGCAGTCCTTC. Amino acids: CASSFTSDGSYEQSF.

This clonotype was observed many times. This chain uses TRBV6-6 with TRBJ1-1; no firm D call. This CDR3 has 12 amino acids. Germline CDR1 and CDR2: MNHNY and SVGAGI (reference sequence). Deletions cut 7 bases from V and 11 bases from J, with 17 bases between. The CDR3 nucleotides are TGTGCCAGCACCTCCCGAACAGCCCGGGCTTTCTTT. Protein sequence: CASTSRTARAFF.

The table lists this clonotype with a few counts. The chain couples TRBV28 to TRBJ1-5; possibly TRBD1 for D (6 bases). V shed 7 bases and J shed 6 bases, with 13 bases lying between them. CDR3 length: 13 amino acids. Per germline, CDR1 MDHEN and CDR2 SYDVKM. The CDR3 DNA reads TGTGCCAGCACCACAGGGTGGGCTCAGCCCCAGCATTTT. As protein: CASTTGWAQPQHF.

This clonotype was counted ten times or more. The chain combines TRBV7-9 with TRBJ1-2; unclear D gene. The germline CDR1 and CDR2 sequences are SEHNR and FQNEAQ (reference sequence). V dropped 2 bases and J dropped 1 base, with 14 bases sitting between them. This CDR3 has 16 amino acids. CDR3 nucleotide sequence: TGTGCCAGCAGCTTAACCATCCCAGGAGATAACTATGGCTACACCTTC. As protein: CASSLTIPGDNYGYTF.

The chain combines TRBV12-3 or TRBV12-4 with TRBJ1-1; D is perhaps TRBD1 (6 bases). V lost 5 bases and J 5 bases, leaving 15 bases between the germline ends. The CDR3 length is 14 residues. The CDR3 loop reads CASSLKRGGTEAFF. CDR3 DNA sequence: TGTGCCAGCAGTCTAAAAAGGGGGGGGACTGAAGCTTTCTTT.

Many counts were recorded for this clonotype. V gene TRBV20-1 combines with J gene TRBJ2-2, with D unclear. The CDR3 has 12 amino acids. Trimming stripped 3 bases from V and 2 bases from J, with 4 bases between. Germline CDR1 and CDR2: DFQATT and SNEGSKA (reference sequence). DNA of the CDR3: TGCAGTGCTAGCTTAAACACCGGGGAGCTGTTTTTT. It yields the protein CSASLNTGELFF.

The chain couples TRBV7-2 to TRBJ1-6; D unresolved. The CDR3 extends over 13 amino acids. V shed 5 bases and J shed 8 bases, with 10 bases lying between them. Germline V gene lookup returns CDR1 SGHTA and CDR2 FQGNSA. The CDR3 DNA is TGTGCCAGCAGCCAAGCGGAGGATTCACCCCTCCACTTT. Protein product: CASSQAEDSPLHF.

There are many counts of this clonotype. The V call is TRBV19, the J call TRBJ2-6, with D unclear. Trimming removed 3 bases from V and 4 bases from J, with 13 bases in between. The CDR3 is made up of 16 amino acids. Germline loops: CDR1 LNHDA, CDR2 SQIVND (reference sequence). The CDR3 nucleotides are TGTGCCAGTAGTATGGTGGACGCATGGGGGGCCAACGTCCTGACTTTC. Protein product: CASSMVDAWGANVLTF.

The CDR3 region has the DNA TGTGCCTGGAGTGGCCGCCGGGGGCTACGGTCGGCTGAAGCTTTCTTT. This sequence encodes CAWSGRRGLRSAEAFF. The rearrangement joins TRBV7-2 to TRBJ1-1; the D gene is possibly TRBD1 (6 bases). The germline gives CDR1 SGHTA, CDR2 FQGNSA. This CDR3 is built from 16 residues. V was trimmed by 11 bases and J by 6 bases, leaving 28 bases between them.

Comments on this clonotype: Being one base from a much bigger clone, this may be a read error. The V gene is TRBV5-1, the J gene TRBJ2-7; no definite D call. CDR3 size: 13 residues. Germline V CDR1 and CDR2: SGHRS, YFSETQ. CDR3 sequence reads: CASSPMSSYKQYF. In nucleotides, the CDR3 is TGCGCCAGCAGCCCCATGTCATCCTACAAGCAGTACTTC.

This clonotype showed up many times. The rearrangement links TRBV2 to TRBJ2-5; D remains ambiguous. There are 10 residues in the CDR3. The V end was cut by 6 bases, the J end by 5 bases, with 4 bases between. Germline V gene data show CDR1 as SNHLY and CDR2 as FYNNEI. CDR3 DNA sequence: TGTGCCAGCAGACACGAGACCCAGTACTTC. It encodes CASRHETQYF.

The V and J genes are TRBV27 and TRBJ1-1, with a weak D call TRBD1 (6 bases). The V end was cut by 3 bases, the J end by 2 bases, with 19 bases between. The CDR3 covers 17 residues. Germline lookup yields CDR1 MNHEY and CDR2 SMNVEV (reference sequence). CDR3 sequence reads: CASSFIGRGQDNTEAFF. In nucleotides, the CDR3 is TGTGCCAGCAGTTTCATTGGCCGGGGGCAGGATAACACTGAAGCTTTCTTT.

This clonotype has ten or more counts. V usage is TRBV7-2 and J usage is TRBJ2-5; D is unclear. This CDR3 comprises 14 residues. Germline V gives CDR1 SGHTA, CDR2 FQGNSA. V lost 0 bases and J lost 4, with 9 bases in between. In DNA form, the CDR3 reads TGTGCCAGCAGCTTAGCCGTCGGACGAGAGACCCAGTACTTC. Translated: CASSLAVGRETQYF. Full variable domain (outside the CDR3, taken from reference TRBV7-2 and TRBJ2-5): GAGVSQSPSNKVTEKGKDVELRCDPISGHTALYWYRQSLGQGLEFLIYFQGNSAPDKSGLPSDRFSAERTGGSVSTLTIQRTQQEDSAVYLCASSLAVGRETQYFGPGTRLLVL.

This clonotype has just a few counts. This chain links TRBV15 with TRBJ1-2; a possible D gene is TRBD1 (5 bases). CDR1 LNHNV and CDR2 YYDKDF come from the germline V gene (reference sequence). Trimming removed 3 bases at V and 3 bases at J, with 17 bases between. The CDR3 runs to 16 residues. The CDR3 sequence: CATSRGRGVGDYGYTF. The CDR3 nucleotides are TGTGCCACCAGCAGGGGAAGGGGAGTGGGAGACTATGGCTACACCTTC.

This clonotype was counted ten times or more. The rearrangement joins TRBV5-5 to TRBJ2-2, with unresolved D. Germline V lookup: CDR1 SGHKS, CDR2 YYEKEE (reference sequence). The germline V and J ends were trimmed by 6 bases and 3 bases, with 12 bases remaining between them. The CDR3 extends over 14 amino acids. The CDR3 DNA is TGTGCCAGCACTGGCAGAGATGACACCGGGGAGCTGTTTTTT. Translation gives CASTGRDDTGELFF.

This clonotype was detected only a few times. The chain employs TRBV6-9 and TRBJ1-2, with D unresolved. This CDR3 spans 14 amino acids. The V gene lost 1 base and the J gene lost 7 bases, with 13 bases spanning the gap. CDR1 is MNHGY and CDR2 is SVAAGI in the germline V gene. The chain's CDR3 is CASSYFRMDGGYTF. The CDR3 bases are TGTGCCAGCAGTTATTTCAGGATGGATGGTGGCTACACCTTC.

This clonotype was counted between two and nine times. V and J are TRBV7-2 and TRBJ2-7; no clear D gene. Trimming shortened V by 3 bases and J by 5 bases, and 11 bases separated the two germline ends. Germline loops: CDR1 SGHTA, CDR2 FQGNSA. CDR3 size: 13 residues. The CDR3 here is CASSFRQRDEQYF. DNA of the CDR3: TGTGCCAGCAGCTTTCGCCAAAGAGACGAGCAGTACTTC.

This clonotype was detected a few times. This rearrangement joins TRBV12-3 or TRBV12-4 to TRBJ2-7; D unresolved. The V and J ends lost 5 bases and 3 bases respectively, with 14 bases between them. The CDR3 covers 14 residues. The CDR3 DNA sequence: TGTGCCAGCAGTCGAAGCAGGATAAGCTACGAGCAGTACTTC. Translation gives CASSRSRISYEQYF.

This clonotype was seen many times. V gene TRBV7-2 combines with J gene TRBJ2-5; D remains ambiguous. The CDR3 is made up of 15 amino acids. V shed 5 bases and J shed 1 base, with 14 bases lying between them. CDR1 is SGHTA, CDR2 FQGNSA, per germline. The CDR3: CASSITRSTQETQYF. CDR3 DNA: TGTGCCAGCAGCATTACACGGTCTACCCAAGAGACCCAGTACTTC. The complete variable domain, with remaining parts taken from reference TRBV7-2 and TRBJ2-5, reads GAGVSQSPSNKVTEKGKDVELRCDPISGHTALYWYRQSLGQGLEFLIYFQGNSAPDKSGLPSDRFSAERTGGSVSTLTIQRTQQEDSAVYLCASSITRSTQETQYFGPGTRLLVL.

Worth noting for this clonotype: The conserved closing phenylalanine or tryptophan is absent in this CDR3, likely reflecting a read error. The limits of the CDR3 on the DNA are not certain, so only TCRdb's listed CDR3 is given. This chain links TRBV7-9 with TRBJ1-6; no check of the table's D call, TRBD1, against the DNA was made. The CDR3 spans 8 residues, counting both ends. Germline CDR1 is SEHNR and CDR2 is FQNEAQ (reference sequence). The CDR3 here is CASSLPPG.

This clonotype was counted between two and nine times. V and J are TRBV4-3 and TRBJ1-5; 7 bases fit TRBD1. The CDR3 totals 16 residues. Germline V CDR1 and CDR2: LGHNA, YSLEER. V was clipped by 0 bases and J by 3 bases; unmatched bases: 5. For the CDR3, the DNA is TGCGCCAGCAGCCAAGAGGCAGGGGGGTACAATCAGCCCCAGCATTTT. Amino acids: CASSQEAGGYNQPQHF.

The sample holds many counts of this clonotype. The chain combines TRBV5-8 with TRBJ1-6; D unresolved. Germline V gives CDR1 SGHTS, CDR2 YDEGEE. CDR3 length: 15 residues. Trimming took off 1 base at V and 7 bases at J, with 12 bases between the two ends. CDR3 residues: CASSLTRTANSPLHF. The CDR3 DNA is TGTGCCAGCAGCTTGACCAGAACAGCGAATTCACCCCTCCACTTT.